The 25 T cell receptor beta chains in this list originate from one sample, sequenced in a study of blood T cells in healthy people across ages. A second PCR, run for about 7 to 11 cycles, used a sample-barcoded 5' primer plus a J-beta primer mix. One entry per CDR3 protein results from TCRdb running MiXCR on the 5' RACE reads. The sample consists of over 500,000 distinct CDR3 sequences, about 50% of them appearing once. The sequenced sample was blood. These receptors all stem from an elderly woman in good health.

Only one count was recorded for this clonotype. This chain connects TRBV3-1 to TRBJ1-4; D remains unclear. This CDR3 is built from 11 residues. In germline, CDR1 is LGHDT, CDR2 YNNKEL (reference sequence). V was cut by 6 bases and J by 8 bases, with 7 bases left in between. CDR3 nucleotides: TGTGCCAGCAGTATCCTGGAAAAACTGTTTTTT. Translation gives CASSILEKLFF.

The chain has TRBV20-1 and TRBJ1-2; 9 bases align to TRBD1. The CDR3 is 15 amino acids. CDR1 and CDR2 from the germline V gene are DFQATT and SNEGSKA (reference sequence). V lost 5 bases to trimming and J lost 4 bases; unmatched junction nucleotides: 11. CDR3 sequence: CSAGRTGDISYGYTF. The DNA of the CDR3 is TGCAGTGCTGGACGGACAGGGGACATTAGCTATGGCTACACCTTC.

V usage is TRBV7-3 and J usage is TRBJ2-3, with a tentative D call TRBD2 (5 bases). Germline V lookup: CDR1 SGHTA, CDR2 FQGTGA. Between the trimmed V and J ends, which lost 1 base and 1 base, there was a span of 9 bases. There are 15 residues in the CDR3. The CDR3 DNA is TGTGCCAGCAGCTTAAAGTCAGCGGGCACAGATACGCAGTATTTT. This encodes CASSLKSAGTDTQYF.

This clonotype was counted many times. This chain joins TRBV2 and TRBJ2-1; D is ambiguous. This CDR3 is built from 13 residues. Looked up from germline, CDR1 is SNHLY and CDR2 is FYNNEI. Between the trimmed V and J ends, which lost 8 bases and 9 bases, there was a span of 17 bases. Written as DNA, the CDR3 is TGTGCCAGCTGCGCCGACCGGTTCGCTGAGCAGTTCTTC. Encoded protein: CASCADRFAEQFF.

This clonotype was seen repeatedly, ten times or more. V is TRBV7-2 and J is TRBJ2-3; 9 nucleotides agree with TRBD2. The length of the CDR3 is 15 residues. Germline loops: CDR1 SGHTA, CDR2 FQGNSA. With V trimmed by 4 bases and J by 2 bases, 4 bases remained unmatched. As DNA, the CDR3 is TGTGCCAGCAGCTCGACTAGCGGTCCCACAGATACGCAGTATTTT. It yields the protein CASSSTSGPTDTQYF.

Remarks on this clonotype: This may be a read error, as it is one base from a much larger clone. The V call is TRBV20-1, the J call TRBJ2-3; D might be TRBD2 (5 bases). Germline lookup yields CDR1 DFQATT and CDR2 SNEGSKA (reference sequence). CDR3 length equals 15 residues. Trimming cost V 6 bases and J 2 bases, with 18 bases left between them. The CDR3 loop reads CSAPGLPLDTDTQYF. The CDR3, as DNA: TGCAGTGCGCCCGGACTGCCCCTCGACACAGATACGCAGTATTTT.

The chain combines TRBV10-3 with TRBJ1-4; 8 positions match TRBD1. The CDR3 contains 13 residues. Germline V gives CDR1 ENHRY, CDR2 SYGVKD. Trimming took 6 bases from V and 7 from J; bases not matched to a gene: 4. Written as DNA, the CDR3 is TGTGCCATCAGGGCGGACAGGGTTGAAAAACTGTTTTTT. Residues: CAIRADRVEKLFF.

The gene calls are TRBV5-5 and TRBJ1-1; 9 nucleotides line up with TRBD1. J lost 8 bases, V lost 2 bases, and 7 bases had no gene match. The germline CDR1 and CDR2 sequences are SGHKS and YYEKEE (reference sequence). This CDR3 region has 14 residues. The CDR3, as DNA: TGTGCCAGCAGCTTCGGGACAGGGTTGGCAGAAGCTTTCTTT. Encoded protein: CASSFGTGLAEAFF.

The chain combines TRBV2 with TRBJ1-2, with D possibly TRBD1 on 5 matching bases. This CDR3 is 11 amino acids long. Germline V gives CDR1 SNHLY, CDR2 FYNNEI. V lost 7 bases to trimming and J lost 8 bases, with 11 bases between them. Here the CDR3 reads CASMAGLGYTF. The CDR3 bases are TGTGCCAGCATGGCAGGGCTGGGCTACACCTTC.

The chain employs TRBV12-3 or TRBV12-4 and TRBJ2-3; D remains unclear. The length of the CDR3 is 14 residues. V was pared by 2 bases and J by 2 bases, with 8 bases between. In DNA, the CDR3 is TGTGCCAGCAGTTTAACAGTTTTCACAGATACGCAGTATTTT. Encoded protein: CASSLTVFTDTQYF.

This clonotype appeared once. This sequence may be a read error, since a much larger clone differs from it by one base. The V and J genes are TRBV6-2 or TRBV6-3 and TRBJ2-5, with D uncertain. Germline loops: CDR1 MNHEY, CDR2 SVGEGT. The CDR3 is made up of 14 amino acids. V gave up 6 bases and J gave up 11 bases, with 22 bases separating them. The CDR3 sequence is CASRGTTLGNEQYF. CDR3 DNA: TGTGCCAGCAGGGGAACGACACTTGGGAATGAGCAGTACTTC.

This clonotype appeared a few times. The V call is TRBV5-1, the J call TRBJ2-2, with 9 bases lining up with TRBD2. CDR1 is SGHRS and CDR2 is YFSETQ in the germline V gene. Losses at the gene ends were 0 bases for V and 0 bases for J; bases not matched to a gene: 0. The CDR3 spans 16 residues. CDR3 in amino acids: CASSLASGANTGELFF. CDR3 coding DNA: TGCGCCAGCAGCTTGGCTAGCGGGGCGAACACCGGGGAGCTGTTTTTT.

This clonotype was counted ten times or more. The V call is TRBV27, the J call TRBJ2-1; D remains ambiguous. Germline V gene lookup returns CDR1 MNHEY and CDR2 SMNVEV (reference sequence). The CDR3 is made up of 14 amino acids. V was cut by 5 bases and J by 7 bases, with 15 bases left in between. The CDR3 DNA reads TGTGCCAGCAGTCCGGGTGGGGTTCTTAATGAGCAGTTCTTC. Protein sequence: CASSPGGVLNEQFF.

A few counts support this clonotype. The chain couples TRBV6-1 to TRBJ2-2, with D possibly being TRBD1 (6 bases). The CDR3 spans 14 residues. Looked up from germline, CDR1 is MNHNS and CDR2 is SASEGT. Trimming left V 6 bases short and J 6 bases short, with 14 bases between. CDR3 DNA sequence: TGTGCCAGCAGAGTACAGGGTCGGGCCGGGGAGCTGTTTTTT. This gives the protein CASRVQGRAGELFF.

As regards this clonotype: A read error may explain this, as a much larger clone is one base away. The CDR3 DNA reads TGTGCCAGCAGCTTAGTGGCGGCAAAGCAGTACTTC. Its protein product is CASSLVAAKQYF. The rearrangement joins TRBV7-2 to TRBJ2-5; D gene uncertain. The CDR3 is made up of 12 amino acids. CDR1 and CDR2 from the germline V gene are SGHTA and FQGNSA. Deletions cut 1 base from V and 11 bases from J, with 11 bases between.

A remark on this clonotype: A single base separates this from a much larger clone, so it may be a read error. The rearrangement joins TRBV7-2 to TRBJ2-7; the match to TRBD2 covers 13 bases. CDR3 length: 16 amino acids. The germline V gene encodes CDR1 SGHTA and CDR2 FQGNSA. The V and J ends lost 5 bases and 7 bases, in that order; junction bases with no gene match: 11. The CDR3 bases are TGTGCCAGCAGCCGAGGGACTAGCGGGGCCTACAATGAGCAGTACTTC. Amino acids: CASSRGTSGAYNEQYF.

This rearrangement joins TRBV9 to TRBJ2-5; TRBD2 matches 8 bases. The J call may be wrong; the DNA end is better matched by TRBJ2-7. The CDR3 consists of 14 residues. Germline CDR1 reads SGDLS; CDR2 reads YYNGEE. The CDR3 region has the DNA TGTGCCAGCAGCGTAGGCGGACTAGCTAGCGAGCAGTACTTC. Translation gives CASSVGGLASEQYF.

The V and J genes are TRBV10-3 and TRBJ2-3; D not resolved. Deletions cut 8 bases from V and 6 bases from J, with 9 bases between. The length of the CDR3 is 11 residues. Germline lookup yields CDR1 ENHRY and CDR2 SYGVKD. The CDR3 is CAIDNGDTQYF. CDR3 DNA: TGTGCCATCGATAACGGGGATACGCAGTATTTT.

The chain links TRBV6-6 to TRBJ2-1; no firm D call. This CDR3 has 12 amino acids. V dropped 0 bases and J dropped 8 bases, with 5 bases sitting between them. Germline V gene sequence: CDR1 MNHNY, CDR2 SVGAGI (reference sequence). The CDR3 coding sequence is TGTGCCAGCAGTTACTCGGAGTATGAGCAGTTCTTC. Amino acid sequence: CASSYSEYEQFF.

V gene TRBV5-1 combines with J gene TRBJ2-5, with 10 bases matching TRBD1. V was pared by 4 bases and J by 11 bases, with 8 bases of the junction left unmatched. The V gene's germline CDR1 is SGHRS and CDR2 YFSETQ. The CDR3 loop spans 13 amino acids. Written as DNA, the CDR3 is TGCGCCAGCAGCGGGACAGGGGTTGAAGAGCAGTACTTC. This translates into CASSGTGVEEQYF.

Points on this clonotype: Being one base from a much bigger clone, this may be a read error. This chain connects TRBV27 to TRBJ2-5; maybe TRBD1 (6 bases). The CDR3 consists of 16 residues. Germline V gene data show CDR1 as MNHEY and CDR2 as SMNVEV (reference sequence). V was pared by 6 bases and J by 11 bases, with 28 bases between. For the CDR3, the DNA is TGTGCCAGCAGCTCCTTCGGGGACAACATAGGAACTGAGCAGTACTTC. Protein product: CASSSFGDNIGTEQYF.

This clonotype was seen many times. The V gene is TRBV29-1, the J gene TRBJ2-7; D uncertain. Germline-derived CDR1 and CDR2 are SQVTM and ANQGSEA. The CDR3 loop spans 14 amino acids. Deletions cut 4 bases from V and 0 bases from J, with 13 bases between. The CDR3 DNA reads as TGCAGCGTTGTAGGCAAAACGAGCTCCTACGAGCAGTACTTC. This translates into CSVVGKTSSYEQYF.

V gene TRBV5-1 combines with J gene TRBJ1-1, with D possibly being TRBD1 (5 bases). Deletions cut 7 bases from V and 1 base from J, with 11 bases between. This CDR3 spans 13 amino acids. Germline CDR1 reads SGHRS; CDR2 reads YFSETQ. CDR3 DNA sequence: TGCGCCAGCCAGAACCAGGGGAACACTGAAGCTTTCTTT. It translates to CASQNQGNTEAFF.

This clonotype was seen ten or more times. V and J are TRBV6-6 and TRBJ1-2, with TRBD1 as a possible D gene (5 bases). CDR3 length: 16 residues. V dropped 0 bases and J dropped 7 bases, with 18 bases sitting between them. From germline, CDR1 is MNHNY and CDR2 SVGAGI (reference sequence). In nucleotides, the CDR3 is TGTGCCAGCAGTTACTCGGATCGGGGTAGGGACTTTGGCTACACCTTC. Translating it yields CASSYSDRGRDFGYTF.

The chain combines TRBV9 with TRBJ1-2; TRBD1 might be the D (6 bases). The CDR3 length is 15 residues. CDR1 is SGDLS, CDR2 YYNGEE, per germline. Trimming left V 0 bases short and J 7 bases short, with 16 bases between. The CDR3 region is CASSVVGGLTSGYTF. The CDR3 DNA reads TGTGCCAGCAGCGTAGTGGGGGGGCTCACCTCTGGCTACACCTTC.